Presented here are 2 T cell receptor beta chains from one specimen sequenced in a study of shared clonotypes between healthy human individuals. The method was immunoSEQ multiplex PCR; TCRdb's version includes in-frame clones alone and lacks a portion of them. The data hold hundreds of thousands of clones, with almost 97% observed a single time. The source material was naive CD4+ T cells sorted from blood. Subset defined: CD45RA+ positively selected. Every receptor here comes from a woman in her 30s in good health.

The gene calls are TRBV6-1 and TRBJ2-1; D is possibly TRBD1 or TRBD2 (6 bases each). Germline CDR1 reads MNHNS; CDR2 reads SASEGT. This CDR3 is built from 13 residues. V was cut by 7 bases and J by 15 bases, with 22 bases left in between. The CDR3 protein is CASTGGGLIRRFF. As DNA, the CDR3 is TGTGCCAGCACAGGAGGGGGTTTGATTAGGAGGTTCTTC.

In regard to this clone: This same CDR3 is encoded by further DNA sequences in the sample. The chain uses TRBV19 and TRBJ1-5; 8 bases agree with TRBD1. Germline CDR1 and CDR2: LNHDA and SQIVND (reference sequence). Unmatched junction bases numbered 2, after V lost 5 bases and J lost 5 bases. This CDR3 has 13 amino acids. This chain's CDR3 is CASSGTGDQPQHF. The CDR3 region has the DNA TGTGCCAGTAGTGGGACAGGCGATCAGCCCCAGCATTTT.